The sequence of this T cell receptor beta chain was determined in a study of OX40 agonist ivuxolimab in advanced cancers. Regarding the research as a whole: Ivuxolimab was a fully human IgG2 agonistic monoclonal antibody targeting the costimulatory receptor OX40 (CD134). The paper describes the monotherapy dose-escalation part (N ≈ 52 patients) of the phase I trial of ivuxolimab. Peripheral TCRbeta sequencing aimed to test whether ivuxolimab altered TCR sequence diversity and caused clonal T-cell expansion. In the dose-escalation cohort, roughly 80% of patients were male, and the mean age was about 55 years, with a range of roughly 23 to 85. Intravenous ivuxolimab was administered to patients every 2 weeks at six dose levels: 0.01, 0.1, 0.3, 1.5, 3 and 10 mg/kg. Three dose-escalation patients achieved partial responses, one with hepatocellular carcinoma and two with cutaneous melanoma. Patients were allowed to have had prior anti-PD-1, anti-PD-L1 or anti-CTLA-4 therapy, and around 40% of the dose-escalation patients had previously received checkpoint inhibitors. Of the 50 to 55 patients in dose escalation, about 20 had hepatocellular carcinoma, about 15 had melanoma, 9 had renal cell carcinoma and 9 had head and neck cancer. Paper-wide results and their limitations: Which antigens the clonally expanded peripheral T cells were specific for was not determined. In the 0.1-3.0 mg/kg groups, partial responders had among the lowest normalized peripheral clonal expansion, particularly in CD8+ T cells. Low levels of normalized T-cell clonal expansion were also seen in some nonresponding patients. After ivuxolimab, more expanded clones were found on average in CD8+ T cells than in CD4+ T cells. At doses of 0.1 to 3.0 mg/kg, clonal expansion of both CD4+ and CD8+ T cells in blood was seen between baseline and week 6.

The trial excluded patients who had a history of autoimmune disease or who were on systemic immunosuppression. Peripheral blood for TCR sequencing was drawn from every dose cohort at baseline, at cycle 4 day 1 and at cycle 7 day 1. The samples were drawn from a first-in-human, open-label, multicenter phase I dose-escalation trial of ivuxolimab. Adults with locally advanced or metastatic melanoma, renal cell carcinoma, hepatocellular carcinoma or head and neck squamous cell carcinoma were enrolled in the trial. CD4+ and CD8+ T cells were sorted separately from peripheral blood before TCR sequencing. To sequence the TCRbeta CDR3 region, genomic DNA was isolated from the sorted cells. The immunoSEQ Assay was used to sequence the TCRbeta CDR3 regions. The immuneACCESS repertoire file appears here via TCRdb, limited to in-frame rearrangements. These files lack a portion of the clones; in checked studies, under half of the deficit traces to unresolved V genes, and the cause of the others is not known. The sample table holds 60,000 to 70,000 clones, of which approximately 90% were seen once. In total, the top ten clones hold 9.5% to 15% of the sample.

From the germline V gene, CDR1 is MDHEN and CDR2 is SYDVKM. V has 4 bases trimmed and J has 2 bases trimmed; junction bases matching no gene number 9. The CDR3 starts with the cysteine, ends with the phenylalanine, and has 16 residues. Left in the record is the CDR3 DNA by itself, 48 bases read in frame from the first base. This clone has just one count. Its antigen is not yet known. No clone much larger than this one lies a single base away; base qualities are absent. The sequence came from an adult with an advanced solid tumor such as melanoma, head and neck, liver or kidney cancer. The chain couples TRBV28 to TRBJ2-3; 7 nucleotides in the junction match TRBD1. The sample was CD4+ or CD8+ T cells sorted from blood, taken in a trial of the OX40 agonist ivuxolimab. The CDR3 amino acid sequence is: CASSSTGELHTDTQYF. The DNA sequence follows: TGTGCCAGCAGTTCCACAGGGGAGTTACACACAGATACGCAGTATTTT.